This T cell receptor (beta chain) was profiled in a study of blood T cell repertoires in COVID-19. Study summary: T cells, B-cell-depleted T cells, or PBMCs provided the cDNA or gDNA that served as material.

This clone was seen only once. Trimming at V came to 6 bases and at J to 7 bases, leaving 7 bases not matched to a gene. The CDR3 is 14 amino acids. CDR1 is PRHDT and CDR2 is FYEKMQ in the germline V gene (reference sequence). Recruited during active infection, patients (from Seattle) were subsequently followed longitudinally. The assay was immunoSEQ multiplex PCR, and TCRdb's table has in-frame clones only and misses some. In the table there are about 480,000 clones, roughly 91% of which are singletons. The V and J genes are TRBV13 and TRBJ2-7, with 12 bases fitting TRBD2. The origin of this receptor is a woman in her forties or fifties with COVID-19, enrolled during active disease. The sample was peripheral blood. CDR3 in DNA: TGTGCCAGCAGTCAAGGACTAGCGGGGAGGGAGCAGTACTTC. This translates into CASSQGLAGREQYF.